This is a list of T cell receptor beta chains from one sample in a study of CD8+ T cells in alopecia areata. Only in-frame clones appear in the TCRdb table, and some are missing; sequencing was by immunoSEQ multiplex PCR. This sample yields 150,000 or so clones, of which just over 65% are seen a single time; 10% to 12% belongs to the top ten. The sequences come from CD8+ T cells sorted from blood, collected at week 0. These TCRs come from a human donor with alopecia areata. CDR3s include the opening cysteine and the closing phenylalanine or tryptophan. D genes are given only for firm matches. Size is stated for part of the rows, as once, few or many counts, or as a class when the clone is expanded.

CDR3 length,clone size,D gene,V gene,J gene,CDR3 DNA,CDR3 protein
11,NA,NA,TRBV30,TRBJ1-1,TGTGCCTGGAACCAAGACACTGAAGCTTTCTTT,CAWNQDTEAFF
16,NA,TRBD2,TRBV4-1,TRBJ2-7,TGCGCCAGCAGCCAAGAAACCGGCGGGGGGACCTACGAGCAGTACTTC,CASSQETGGGTYEQYF
13,NA,NA,TRBV29-1,TRBJ2-7,TGCAGCGTTGAGACAGACCTACCCTACGAGCAGTACTTC,CSVETDLPYEQYF
15,NA,TRBD1,TRBV6-5,TRBJ2-3,TGTGCCAGCAGTTGGGGACAGGGTAGCACAGATACGCAGTATTTT,CASSWGQGSTDTQYF
14,NA,NA,TRBV4-1,TRBJ2-3,TGCGCCAGCAGCCTTCCAGGACGCACAGATACGCAGTATTTT,CASSLPGRTDTQYF
15,NA,TRBD1,TRBV7-8,TRBJ1-2,TGTGCCAGCAGCTTAGACCTGGGACAGGGTTTCGGCTACACCTTC,CASSLDLGQGFGYTF
16,NA,TRBD1,TRBV25-1,TRBJ2-1,TGTGCCAGCAGTGAATGGGCTGGGACAGGGGTATCTGAGCAGTTCTTC,CASSEWAGTGVSEQFF
13,NA,TRBD1,TRBV29-1,TRBJ1-2,TGCAGCGTTGGACAGGGAAGTGTCTATGGCTACACCTTC,CSVGQGSVYGYTF
10,once,NA,TRBV30,TRBJ2-7,TGTGCCTTCCGGGCCTACGAGCAGTACTTC,CAFRAYEQYF
11,few,NA,TRBV29-1,TRBJ1-1,TGCAGCGCCGGGGACGCCTCTGAAGCTTTCTTT,CSAGDASEAFF
12,few,NA,TRBV27,TRBJ2-1,TGTGCCAGCAGACAGCGCTACAATGAGCAGTTCTTC,CASRQRYNEQFF
15,NA,NA,TRBV2,TRBJ2-3,TGTGCCAGCAGTGAATCAGGGCCATACACAGATACGCAGTATTTT,CASSESGPYTDTQYF
13,few,TRBD1,TRBV29-1,TRBJ2-3,TGCAGCGTTCGGACAGGTCTCACAGATACGCAGTATTTT,CSVRTGLTDTQYF
13,NA,NA,TRBV4-2,TRBJ1-1,TGTGCCAGCAGCCAAGAAATGAACACTGAAGCTTTCTTT,CASSQEMNTEAFF
15,NA,TRBD1,TRBV7-9,TRBJ2-1,TGTGCCCTTGGTGAGGGGGCCTACTCCTACAATGAGCAGTTCTTC,CALGEGAYSYNEQFF
13,NA,NA,TRBV4-1,TRBJ2-5,TGCGCCAGCAGGGAGGTGGCGGGGGAGACCCAGTACTTC,CASREVAGETQYF
13,NA,TRBD2,TRBV15,TRBJ2-5,TGTGCCACCGGCGGGGGGCCGCTCGGGACCCAGTACTTC,CATGGGPLGTQYF
14,NA,NA,TRBV30,TRBJ2-3,TGTGCCTGGAGGGGCGGGTCAAAACCCGATACGCAGTATTTT,CAWRGGSKPDTQYF
18,few,TRBD2,TRBV29-1,TRBJ2-5,TGCAGCGTTCCAATCCGTCGAAGTACTAGCGGGGGCCAAGAGACCCAGTACTTC,CSVPIRRSTSGGQETQYF
15,NA,NA,TRBV10-1,TRBJ2-7,TGCGCCAGCAGTGCCGGAAATCTCCTCTCCTACGAGCAGTACTTC,CASSAGNLLSYEQYF